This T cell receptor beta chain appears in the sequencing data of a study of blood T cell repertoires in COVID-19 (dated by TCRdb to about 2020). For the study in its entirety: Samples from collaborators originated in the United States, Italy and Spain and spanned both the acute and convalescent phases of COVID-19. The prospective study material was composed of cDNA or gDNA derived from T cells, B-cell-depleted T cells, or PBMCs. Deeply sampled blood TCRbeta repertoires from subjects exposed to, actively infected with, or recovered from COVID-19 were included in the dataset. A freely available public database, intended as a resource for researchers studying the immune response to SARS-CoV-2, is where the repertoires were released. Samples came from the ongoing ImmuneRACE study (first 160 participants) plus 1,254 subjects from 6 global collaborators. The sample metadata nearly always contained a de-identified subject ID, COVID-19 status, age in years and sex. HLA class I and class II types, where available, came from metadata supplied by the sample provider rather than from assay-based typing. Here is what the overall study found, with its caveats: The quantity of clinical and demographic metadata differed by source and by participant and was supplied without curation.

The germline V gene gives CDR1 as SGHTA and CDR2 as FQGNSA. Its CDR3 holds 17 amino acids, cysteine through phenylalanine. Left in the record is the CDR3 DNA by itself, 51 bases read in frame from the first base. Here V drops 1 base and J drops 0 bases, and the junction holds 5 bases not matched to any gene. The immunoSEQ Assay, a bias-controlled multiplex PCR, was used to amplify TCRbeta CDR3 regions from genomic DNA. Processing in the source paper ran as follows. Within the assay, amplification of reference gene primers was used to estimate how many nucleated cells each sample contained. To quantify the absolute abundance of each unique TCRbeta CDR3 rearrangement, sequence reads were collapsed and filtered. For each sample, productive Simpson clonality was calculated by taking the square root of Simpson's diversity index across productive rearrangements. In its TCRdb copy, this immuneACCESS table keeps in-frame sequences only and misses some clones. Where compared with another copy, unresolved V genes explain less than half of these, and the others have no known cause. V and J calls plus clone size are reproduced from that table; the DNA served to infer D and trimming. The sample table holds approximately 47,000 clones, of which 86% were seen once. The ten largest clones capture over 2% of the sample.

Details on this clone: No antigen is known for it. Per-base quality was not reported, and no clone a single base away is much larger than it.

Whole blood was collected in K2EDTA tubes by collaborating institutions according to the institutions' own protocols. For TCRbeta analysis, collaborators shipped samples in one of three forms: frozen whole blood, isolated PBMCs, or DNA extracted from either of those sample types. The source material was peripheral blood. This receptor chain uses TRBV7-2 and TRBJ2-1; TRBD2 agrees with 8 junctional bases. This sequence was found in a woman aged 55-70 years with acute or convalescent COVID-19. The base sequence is TGTGCCAGCAGCTTAGTCCGGGCGGGAGGCTCCTACAATGAGCAGTTCTTC. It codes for CASSLVRAGGSYNEQFF.